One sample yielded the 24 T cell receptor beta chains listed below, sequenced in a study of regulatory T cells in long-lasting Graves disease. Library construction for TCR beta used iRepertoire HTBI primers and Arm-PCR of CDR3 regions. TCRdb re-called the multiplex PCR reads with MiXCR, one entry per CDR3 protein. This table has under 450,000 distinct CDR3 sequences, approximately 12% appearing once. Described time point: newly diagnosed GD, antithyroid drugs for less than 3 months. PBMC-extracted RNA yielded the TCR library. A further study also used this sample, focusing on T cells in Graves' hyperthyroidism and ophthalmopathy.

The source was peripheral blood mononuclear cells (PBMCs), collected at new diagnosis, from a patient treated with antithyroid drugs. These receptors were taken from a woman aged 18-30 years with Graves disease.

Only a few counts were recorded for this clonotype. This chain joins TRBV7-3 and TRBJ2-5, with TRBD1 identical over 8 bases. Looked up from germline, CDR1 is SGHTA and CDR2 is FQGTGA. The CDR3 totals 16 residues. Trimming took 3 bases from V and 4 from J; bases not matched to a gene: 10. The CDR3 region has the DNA TGTGCCAGCAGCTTGAAACCGGGACAGGCAGCAGAGACCCAGTACTTC. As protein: CASSLKPGQAAETQYF.

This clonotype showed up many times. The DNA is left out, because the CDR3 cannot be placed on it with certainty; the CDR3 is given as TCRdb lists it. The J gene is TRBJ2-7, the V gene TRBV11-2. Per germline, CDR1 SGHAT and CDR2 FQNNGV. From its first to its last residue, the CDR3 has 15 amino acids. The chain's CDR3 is CASSFLWGNSYEQYF.

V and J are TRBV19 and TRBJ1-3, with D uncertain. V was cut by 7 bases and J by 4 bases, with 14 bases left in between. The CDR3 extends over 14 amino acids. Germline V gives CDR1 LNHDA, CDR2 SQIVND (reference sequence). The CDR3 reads CASMLSIRGNTIYF. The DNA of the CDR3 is TGTGCCAGTATGTTGTCGATTCGGGGAAACACCATATATTTT.

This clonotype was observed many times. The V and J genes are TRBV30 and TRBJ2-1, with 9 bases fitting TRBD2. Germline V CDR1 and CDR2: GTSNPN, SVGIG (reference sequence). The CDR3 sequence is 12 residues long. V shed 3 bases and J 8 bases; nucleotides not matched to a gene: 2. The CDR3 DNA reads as TGTGCCTGGAGCCCTAGCGGGGATGAGCAGTTCTTC. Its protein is CAWSPSGDEQFF.

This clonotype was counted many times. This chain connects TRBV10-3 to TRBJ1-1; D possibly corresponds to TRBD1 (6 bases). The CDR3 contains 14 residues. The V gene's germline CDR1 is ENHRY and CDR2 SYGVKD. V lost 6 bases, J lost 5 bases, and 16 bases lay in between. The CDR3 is CAIRGTPGTTEAFF. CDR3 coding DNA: TGTGCCATCAGGGGGACACCCGGGACGACTGAAGCTTTCTTT.

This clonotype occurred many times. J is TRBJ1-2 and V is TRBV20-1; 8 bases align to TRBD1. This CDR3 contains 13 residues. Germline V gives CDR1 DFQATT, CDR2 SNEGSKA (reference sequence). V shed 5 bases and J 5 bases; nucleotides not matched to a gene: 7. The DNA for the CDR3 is TGCAGTGCTCCGACAGGGGAGAAATATGGCTACACCTTC. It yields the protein CSAPTGEKYGYTF.

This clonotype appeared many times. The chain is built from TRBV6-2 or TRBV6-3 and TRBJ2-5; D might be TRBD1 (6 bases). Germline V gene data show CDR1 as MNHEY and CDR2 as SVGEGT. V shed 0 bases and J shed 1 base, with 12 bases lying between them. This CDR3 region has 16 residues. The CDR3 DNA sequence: TGTGCCAGCAGTTACTCGACAGGTTCGACCCAAGAGACCCAGTACTTC. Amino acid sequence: CASSYSTGSTQETQYF.

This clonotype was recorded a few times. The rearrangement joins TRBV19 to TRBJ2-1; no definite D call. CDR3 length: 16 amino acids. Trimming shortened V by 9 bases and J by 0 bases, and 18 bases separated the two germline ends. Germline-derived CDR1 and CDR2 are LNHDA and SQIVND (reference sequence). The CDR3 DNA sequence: TGTGCCAGCCGACCCACGGCAGGTCGCTCCTACAATGAGCAGTTCTTC. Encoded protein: CASRPTAGRSYNEQFF.

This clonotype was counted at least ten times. Here the CDR3 reads CASSLTIRTYEQYF. For the CDR3, the DNA is TGTGCCAGCAGCTTAACTATCCGGACCTACGAGCAGTACTTC. This chain connects TRBV11-2 to TRBJ2-7; no definite D call. Germline CDR1 reads SGHAT; CDR2 reads FQNNGV. CDR3 length: 14 amino acids. V lost 2 bases and J lost 2, with 10 bases in between.

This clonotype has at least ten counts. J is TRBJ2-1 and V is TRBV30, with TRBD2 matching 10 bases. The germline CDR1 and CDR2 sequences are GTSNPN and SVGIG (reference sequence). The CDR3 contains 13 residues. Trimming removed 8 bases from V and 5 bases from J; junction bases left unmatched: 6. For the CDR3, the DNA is TGTGCCCAGGGGGGGACTAGCGACAATGAGCAGTTCTTC. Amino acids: CAQGGTSDNEQFF. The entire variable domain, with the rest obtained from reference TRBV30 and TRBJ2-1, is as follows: SQTIHQWPATLVQPVGSPLSLECTVEGTSNPNLYWYRQAAGRGLQLLFYSVGIGQISSEVPQNLSASRPQDRQFILSSKKLLLSDSGFYLCAQGGTSDNEQFFGPGTRLTVL.

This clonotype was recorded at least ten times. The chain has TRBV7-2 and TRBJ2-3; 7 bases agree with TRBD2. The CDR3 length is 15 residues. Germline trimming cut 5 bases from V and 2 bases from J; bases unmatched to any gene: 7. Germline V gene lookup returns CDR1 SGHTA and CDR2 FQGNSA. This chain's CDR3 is CASSLWGRVTDTQYF. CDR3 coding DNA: TGTGCCAGCAGCCTTTGGGGGAGGGTCACAGATACGCAGTATTTT.

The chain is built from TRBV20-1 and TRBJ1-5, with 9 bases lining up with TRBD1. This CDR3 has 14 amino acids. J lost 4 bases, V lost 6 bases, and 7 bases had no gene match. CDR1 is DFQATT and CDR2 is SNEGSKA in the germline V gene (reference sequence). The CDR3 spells CSALSDRGNQPQHF. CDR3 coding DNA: TGCAGTGCCCTATCCGACAGGGGGAATCAGCCCCAGCATTTT.

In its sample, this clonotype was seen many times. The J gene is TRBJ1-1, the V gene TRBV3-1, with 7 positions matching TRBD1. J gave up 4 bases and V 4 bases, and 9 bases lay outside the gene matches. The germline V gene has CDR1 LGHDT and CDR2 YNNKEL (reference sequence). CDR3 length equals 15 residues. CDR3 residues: CASSPRQGWGTEAFF. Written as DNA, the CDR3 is TGTGCCAGCAGCCCACGACAGGGTTGGGGCACTGAAGCTTTCTTT.

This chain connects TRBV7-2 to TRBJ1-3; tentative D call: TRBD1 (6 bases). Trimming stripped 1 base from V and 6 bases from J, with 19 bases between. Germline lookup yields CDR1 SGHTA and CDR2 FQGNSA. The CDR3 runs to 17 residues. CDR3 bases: TGTGCCAGCAGCTTAGAGTCGTTCAGGGGCAGAAAAAACACCATATATTTT. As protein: CASSLESFRGRKNTIYF.

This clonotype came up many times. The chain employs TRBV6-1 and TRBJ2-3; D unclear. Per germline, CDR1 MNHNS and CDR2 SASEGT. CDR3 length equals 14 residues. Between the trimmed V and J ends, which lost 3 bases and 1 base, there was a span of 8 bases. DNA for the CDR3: TGTGCCAGCAGTGACGGCCTGGGCACAGATACGCAGTATTTT. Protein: CASSDGLGTDTQYF.

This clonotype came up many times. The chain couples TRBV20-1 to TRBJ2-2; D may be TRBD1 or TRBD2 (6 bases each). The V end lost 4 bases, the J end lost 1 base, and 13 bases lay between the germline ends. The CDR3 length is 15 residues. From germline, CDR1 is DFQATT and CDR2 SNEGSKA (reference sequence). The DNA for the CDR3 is TGCAGTGCTATTTCCCGGGGGCTGAACACCGGGGAGCTGTTTTTT. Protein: CSAISRGLNTGELFF.

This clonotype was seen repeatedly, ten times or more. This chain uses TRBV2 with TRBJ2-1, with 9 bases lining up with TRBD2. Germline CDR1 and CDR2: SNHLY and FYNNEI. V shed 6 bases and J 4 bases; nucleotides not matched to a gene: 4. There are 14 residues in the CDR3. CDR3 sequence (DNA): TGTGCCAGCAGAAAAGCGGGGGGTTACAATGAGCAGTTCTTC. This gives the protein CASRKAGGYNEQFF. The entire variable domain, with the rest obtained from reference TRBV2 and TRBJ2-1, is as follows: EPEVTQTPSHQVTQMGQEVILRCVPISNHLYFYWYRQILGQKVEFLVSFYNNEISEKSEIFDDQFSVERPDGSNFTLKIRSTKLEDSAMYFCASRKAGGYNEQFFGPGTRLTVL.

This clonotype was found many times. DNA of the CDR3: TGTGCCAGCAGCCGGGACCCTCGGGGATACGAGCAGTACGTC. This encodes CASSRDPRGYEQYV. The chain couples TRBV6-1 to TRBJ2-7, with D perhaps matching TRBD1 or TRBD2 (5 bases each). The CDR3 runs to 14 residues. Per the germline V gene, CDR1 is MNHNS and CDR2 is SASEGT. Trimming stripped 6 bases from V and 4 bases from J, with 16 bases between.

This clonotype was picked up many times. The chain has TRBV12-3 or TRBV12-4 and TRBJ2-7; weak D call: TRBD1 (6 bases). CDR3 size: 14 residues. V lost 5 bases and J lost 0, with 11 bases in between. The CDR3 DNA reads TGTGCCAGCAGTCCCCGACAGGACTCCTACGAGCAGTACGTC. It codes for CASSPRQDSYEQYV.

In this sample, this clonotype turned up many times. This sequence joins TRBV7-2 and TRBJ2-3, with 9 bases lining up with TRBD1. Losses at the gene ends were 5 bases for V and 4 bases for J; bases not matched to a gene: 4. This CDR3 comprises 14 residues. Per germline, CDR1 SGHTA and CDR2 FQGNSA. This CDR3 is CASSRRQGADTQYF. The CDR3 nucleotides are TGTGCCAGCAGCCGTAGACAGGGGGCAGATACGCAGTATTTT.

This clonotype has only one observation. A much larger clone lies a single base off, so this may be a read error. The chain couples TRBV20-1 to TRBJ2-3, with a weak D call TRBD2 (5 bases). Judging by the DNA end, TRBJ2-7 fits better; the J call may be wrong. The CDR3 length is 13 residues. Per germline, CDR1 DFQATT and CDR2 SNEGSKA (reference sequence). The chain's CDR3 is CSAVEFDYNEQYF. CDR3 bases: TGCAGTGCTGTCGAATTCGACTACAATGAGCAGTACTTC.

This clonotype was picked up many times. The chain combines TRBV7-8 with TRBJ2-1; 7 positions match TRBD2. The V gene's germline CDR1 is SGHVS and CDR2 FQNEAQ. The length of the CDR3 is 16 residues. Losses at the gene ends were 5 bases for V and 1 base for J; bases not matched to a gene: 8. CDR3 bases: TGTGCCAGCAGCAAACTCTATAGCGGGTCCTACAATGAGCAGTTCTTC. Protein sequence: CASSKLYSGSYNEQFF.

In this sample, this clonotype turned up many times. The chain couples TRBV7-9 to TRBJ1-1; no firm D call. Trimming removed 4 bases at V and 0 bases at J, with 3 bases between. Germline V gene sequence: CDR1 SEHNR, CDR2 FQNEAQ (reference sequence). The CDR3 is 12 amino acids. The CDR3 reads CASSSVNTEAFF. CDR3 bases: TGTGCCAGCAGCTCCGTGAACACTGAAGCTTTCTTT.

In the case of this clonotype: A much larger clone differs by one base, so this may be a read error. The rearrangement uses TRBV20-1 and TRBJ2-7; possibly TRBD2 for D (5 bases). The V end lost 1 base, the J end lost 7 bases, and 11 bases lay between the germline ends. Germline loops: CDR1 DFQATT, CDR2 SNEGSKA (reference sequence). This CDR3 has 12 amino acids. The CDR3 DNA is TGCAGTGCTAGAGTCCCGGGGTATGAGCAGTACTTC. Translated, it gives CSARVPGYEQYF.